Following are 30 T cell receptor beta chains from one sample sequenced in a study of response to subunit inactivated influenza vaccine. One entry per CDR3 protein, called by TCRdb with MiXCR from the RT-PCR reads. The top ten clones hold roughly a tenth of a sample with around 540,000 distinct CDR3 sequences, 10% to 15% of them seen once. Sequenced here: PBMCs from blood, sampled on the day of vaccination. The receptor source for this set is a man aged 50-59 years who received an inactivated influenza vaccine.

CDR3 DNA sequence: TGTGCCAGCAGCTTAGCGGGAGGGACGAATGAGCAGTTCTTC. Amino acids: CASSLAGGTNEQFF. J is TRBJ2-1 and V is TRBV7-8, with 7 bases identical to TRBD2. J was trimmed by 7 bases and V by 0 bases; bases with no gene match: 3. Germline V gives CDR1 SGHVS, CDR2 FQNEAQ. There are 14 residues in the CDR3.

This clonotype was counted between two and nine times. The rearrangement joins TRBV6-2 or TRBV6-3 to TRBJ2-7, with D maybe TRBD2 (5 bases). The ends were cut back, 4 bases at V and 0 bases at J, with 13 bases in the middle. The germline gives CDR1 MNHEY, CDR2 SVGEGT. There are 15 residues in the CDR3. The CDR3 reads CASSSRVLSSYEQYF. The CDR3 DNA reads as TGTGCCAGCAGTTCGAGGGTCCTTAGCTCCTACGAGCAGTACTTC.

This clonotype occurred a few times. V gene TRBV4-3 combines with J gene TRBJ2-5, with D hard to call. This CDR3 comprises 16 residues. Between the trimmed V and J ends, which lost 1 base and 2 bases, there was a span of 14 bases. CDR1 is LGHNA and CDR2 is YSLEER in the germline V gene. CDR3 in DNA: TGCGCCAGCAGCCAAGGATCTTACCCTGGTCAAGAGACCCAGTACTTC. Protein product: CASSQGSYPGQETQYF.

The J gene is TRBJ1-3, the V gene TRBV11-2; TRBD1 is a possible D gene (6 bases). The CDR3 runs to 14 residues. Germline CDR1 is SGHAT and CDR2 is FQNNGV. Trimming pared 1 base from V and 4 bases from J, leaving 8 bases between. The chain's CDR3 is CASSLAGVGNTIYF. CDR3 DNA sequence: TGTGCCAGCAGCTTAGCAGGGGTCGGAAACACCATATATTTT.

This clonotype showed up just a few times. The chain has TRBV7-9 and TRBJ2-7; TRBD1 is a possible D gene (5 bases). The length of the CDR3 is 14 residues. The ends were cut back, 1 base at V and 4 bases at J, with 11 bases in the middle. Germline loops: CDR1 SEHNR, CDR2 FQNEAQ (reference sequence). The CDR3 coding sequence is TGTGCCAGCAGCTTAGAAGGGGCGTGGTACGAGCAGTACTTC. This translates into CASSLEGAWYEQYF.

The chain uses TRBV12-3 or TRBV12-4 and TRBJ2-7; 11 nucleotides match TRBD2. Trimming removed 6 bases from V and 2 bases from J; junction bases left unmatched: 9. The CDR3 contains 16 residues. The CDR3 reads CASSTYLAGGPYEQYF. Here the CDR3 DNA reads TGTGCCAGCAGCACCTACTTAGCGGGGGGGCCCTACGAGCAGTACTTC.

The V gene is TRBV20-1, the J gene TRBJ2-5; D could derive from TRBD1 or TRBD2 (5 bases each). Germline V gene data show CDR1 as DFQATT and CDR2 as SNEGSKA (reference sequence). The CDR3 runs 16 residues. The V gene lost 0 bases and the J gene lost 7 bases, with 21 bases spanning the gap. CDR3 nucleotide sequence: TGCAGTGCTAGAGACGGGACCGGCAATGTCCAGGGGACCCAGTACTTC. Its translation: CSARDGTGNVQGTQYF.

This clonotype has more than one count but fewer than ten. The CDR3 DNA reads TGTGCCAGCAGGTTTACAGGGACCCCCGGAGCTTTCTTT. It codes for CASRFTGTPGAFF. This chain links TRBV12-3 or TRBV12-4 with TRBJ1-1; D is possibly TRBD1 (6 bases). The CDR3 length is 13 residues. Trimming shortened V by 6 bases and J by 10 bases, and 18 bases separated the two germline ends.

This clonotype was detected many times. This chain links TRBV20-1 with TRBJ2-1, with TRBD2 identical over 7 bases. Germline CDR1 is DFQATT and CDR2 is SNEGSKA (reference sequence). The CDR3 has 15 amino acids. V lost 3 bases and J lost 2; bases outside the gene matches: 7. CDR3 bases: TGCAGTGCTAGGCGATCGGCGGGGGCCTACAATGAGCAGTTCTTC. Its protein product is CSARRSAGAYNEQFF.

In its sample, this clonotype was seen many times. V gene TRBV7-2 combines with J gene TRBJ2-7; D not certain. The V gene's germline CDR1 is SGHTA and CDR2 FQGNSA. This CDR3 spans 15 amino acids. Trimming stripped 3 bases from V and 2 bases from J, with 14 bases between. CDR3 in DNA: TGTGCCAGCAGCTTCTTCAGTGGTGGCGCCTACGAGCAGTACTTC. Translating gives CASSFFSGGAYEQYF.

This clonotype was detected ten times or more. This chain links TRBV5-1 with TRBJ2-3, with D perhaps matching TRBD2 (6 bases). V lost 1 base and J lost 6, with 15 bases in between. The CDR3 is made up of 15 amino acids. The germline CDR1 and CDR2 sequences are SGHRS and YFSETQ. DNA of the CDR3: TGCGCCAGCAGCTTGAAGGGCTCTGGGGGGGATACGCAGTATTTT. Its translation: CASSLKGSGGDTQYF.

There are many counts of this clonotype. The chain is built from TRBV29-1 and TRBJ1-1; no reliable D call. Germline V lookup: CDR1 SQVTM, CDR2 ANQGSEA. V lost 4 bases, J lost 2 bases, and 8 bases lay in between. CDR3 length equals 12 residues. The CDR3 sequence: CSVGGINTEAFF. The CDR3 DNA sequence: TGCAGCGTTGGCGGTATAAACACTGAAGCTTTCTTT.

This clonotype was recorded a few times. The J gene is TRBJ2-7, the V gene TRBV7-9; tentative D call: TRBD1 (6 bases). V was shortened by 1 base and J by 2 bases, with 9 bases between the two germline ends. CDR1 and CDR2 (germline): SEHNR, FQNEAQ (reference sequence). The CDR3 is 14 residues long. CDR3 coding DNA: TGTGCCAGCAGCTTAGGGACAGTTGCCTACGAGCAGTACTTC. It specifies CASSLGTVAYEQYF.

This clonotype was counted between two and nine times. The rearrangement joins TRBV5-1 to TRBJ1-2; tentatively, D is TRBD1 (5 bases). Germline CDR1 reads SGHRS; CDR2 reads YFSETQ. V was pared by 4 bases and J by 8 bases, with 24 bases between. The CDR3 has 16 amino acids. In nucleotides, the CDR3 is TGCGCCAGCAGCCCGTTCTCGGGACGGACCATTTTCGGCTACACCTTC. It specifies CASSPFSGRTIFGYTF.

The J gene is TRBJ2-7, the V gene TRBV20-1; 8 nucleotides agree with TRBD2. Germline V gene sequence: CDR1 DFQATT, CDR2 SNEGSKA (reference sequence). The CDR3 totals 15 residues. After removal of 2 bases from V and 1 base from J, the junction contained 7 bases not matched to a gene. The CDR3 sequence: CSARKSGSSSYEQYF. The CDR3 DNA is TGCAGTGCTAGAAAAAGCGGGAGTTCGTCCTACGAGCAGTACTTC.

In this sample, this clonotype turned up a few times. This sequence joins TRBV11-1 and TRBJ2-1; TRBD1 might be the D (6 bases). This CDR3 region has 15 residues. V was cut by 1 base and J by 8 bases, with 15 bases left in between. Germline CDR1 is SGHAT and CDR2 is FQDESV (reference sequence). CDR3 in amino acids: CASSLVWGQGDEQFF. The CDR3 coding sequence is TGTGCCAGCAGCTTAGTCTGGGGGCAGGGTGATGAGCAGTTCTTC.

The chain uses TRBV12-3 or TRBV12-4 and TRBJ2-3; D possibly corresponds to TRBD1 (6 bases). The CDR3 contains 15 residues. Trimming took 6 bases from V and 0 from J, leaving 13 bases between them. CDR3 in DNA: TGTGCCAGCAGCCCAACGGACAGAAGCACAGATACGCAGTATTTT. Protein sequence: CASSPTDRSTDTQYF.

This clonotype has only a few counts. CDR3 residues: CAISGTSGSTDTQYF. The CDR3 DNA sequence: TGTGCCATCAGCGGGACTAGCGGGAGCACAGATACGCAGTATTTT. The chain uses TRBV10-3 and TRBJ2-3; 12 nucleotides line up with TRBD2. Per the germline V gene, CDR1 is ENHRY and CDR2 is SYGVKD. Trimming cost V 6 bases and J 0 bases; bases outside gene matches: 1. CDR3 length equals 15 residues.

This clonotype was detected ten times or more. This rearrangement joins TRBV6-6 to TRBJ2-2; D gene uncertain. CDR1 and CDR2 (germline): MNHNY, SVGAGI (reference sequence). Trimming pared 6 bases from V and 8 bases from J, leaving 7 bases between. The CDR3 runs 11 residues. DNA of the CDR3: TGTGCCAGCAGGAAGGAGGGGGAGCTGTTTTTT. Its translation: CASRKEGELFF.

This clonotype was seen many times. The chain uses TRBV7-9 and TRBJ2-1, with D tentatively TRBD2 (6 bases). Germline assignment: CDR1 SEHNR and CDR2 FQNEAQ (reference sequence). There are 14 residues in the CDR3. Trimming shortened V by 2 bases and J by 7 bases, and 12 bases separated the two germline ends. Here the CDR3 DNA reads TGTGCCAGCAGCTTATCTTGGGGACTGAATGAGCAGTTCTTC. It codes for CASSLSWGLNEQFF.

The chain carries TRBV18 and TRBJ1-1; 11 bases align to TRBD1. J gave up 3 bases and V 6 bases, and 3 bases lay outside the gene matches. The CDR3 consists of 14 residues. The V gene's germline CDR1 is KGHSH and CDR2 LQKENI. The CDR3 DNA reads as TGTGCCAGCTCCGGACAGGGGGCGCACACTGAAGCTTTCTTT. It codes for CASSGQGAHTEAFF.

The J gene is TRBJ2-2, the V gene TRBV27, with a weak D call TRBD2 (6 bases). This CDR3 contains 16 residues. Germline CDR1 and CDR2: MNHEY and SMNVEV (reference sequence). V was pared by 6 bases and J by 1 base, with 15 bases between. CDR3 nucleotides: TGTGCCAGCAGACTTGGGGCGGGGAGGAACACCGGGGAGCTGTTTTTT. Residues: CASRLGAGRNTGELFF.

V usage is TRBV7-2 and J usage is TRBJ2-7; D not resolved. The CDR3 loop spans 15 amino acids. Germline V gene lookup returns CDR1 SGHTA and CDR2 FQGNSA. V lost 3 bases and J 3 bases, leaving 15 bases between the germline ends. The CDR3 loop reads CASSLTRHSDYEQYF. The CDR3 DNA reads TGTGCCAGCAGCTTGACGAGACATTCCGACTACGAGCAGTACTTC.

Ten or more counts support this clonotype. CDR3 DNA sequence: TGTGCCAGCAGTGACCCCGGGTGGCATCAGCCCCAGCATTTT. It specifies CASSDPGWHQPQHF. The chain is built from TRBV2 and TRBJ1-5, with no clear D. Germline V CDR1 and CDR2: SNHLY, FYNNEI. This CDR3 has 14 residues. V was trimmed by 3 bases and J by 5 bases, leaving 11 bases between them. Combining the CDR3 with reference TRBV2 and TRBJ1-5 gives the whole variable domain EPEVTQTPSHQVTQMGQEVILRCVPISNHLYFYWYRQILGQKVEFLVSFYNNEISEKSEIFDDQFSVERPDGSNFTLKIRSTKLEDSAMYFCASSDPGWHQPQHFGDGTRLSIL.

The V and J genes are TRBV7-2 and TRBJ2-4, with TRBD1 matching over 8 bases. Unmatched junction bases numbered 4, after V lost 5 bases and J lost 4 bases. Germline V gene sequence: CDR1 SGHTA, CDR2 FQGNSA. The CDR3 length is 14 residues. CDR3 amino acids: CASSQDRVKNIQYF. Here the CDR3 DNA reads TGTGCCAGCAGCCAGGACAGGGTTAAAAACATTCAGTACTTC. Combining the CDR3 with reference TRBV7-2 and TRBJ2-4 gives the whole variable domain GAGVSQSPSNKVTEKGKDVELRCDPISGHTALYWYRQSLGQGLEFLIYFQGNSAPDKSGLPSDRFSAERTGGSVSTLTIQRTQQEDSAVYLCASSQDRVKNIQYFGAGTRLSVL.

The V call is TRBV15, the J call TRBJ2-7; D is uncertain. Trimming stripped 0 bases from V and 3 bases from J, with 9 bases between. CDR1 and CDR2 (germline): LNHNV, YYDKDF (reference sequence). The CDR3 is made up of 14 amino acids. Here the CDR3 DNA reads TGTGCCACCAGCAGAGATTACGGCAGCTACGAGCAGTACTTC. Protein sequence: CATSRDYGSYEQYF.

This clonotype was detected many times. This rearrangement joins TRBV29-1 to TRBJ2-5, with D unresolved. V lost 4 bases and J lost 1, with 7 bases in between. The CDR3 loop spans 12 amino acids. In germline, CDR1 is SQVTM, CDR2 ANQGSEA. The CDR3 region has the DNA TGCAGCGTTGGACACGTCCAAGAGACCCAGTACTTC. Protein product: CSVGHVQETQYF.

The V call is TRBV7-3, the J call TRBJ2-6; a weak D match, TRBD1 (6 bases). Trimming pared 5 bases from V and 4 bases from J, leaving 15 bases between. Germline CDR1 reads SGHTA; CDR2 reads FQGTGA. CDR3 size: 16 residues. CDR3 nucleotides: TGTGCCAGCAGCGAATTTCAGGGGCGGGGGGCCAACGTCCTGACTTTC. Translation: CASSEFQGRGANVLTF.

This clonotype was observed a few times. This chain connects TRBV9 to TRBJ2-2, with unresolved D. The germline V gene has CDR1 SGDLS and CDR2 YYNGEE. The V gene lost 1 base and the J gene lost 3 bases, with 1 base spanning the gap. This CDR3 contains 12 residues. CDR3 residues: CASSVYTGELFF. CDR3 nucleotides: TGTGCCAGCAGCGTATACACCGGGGAGCTGTTTTTT.

This clonotype has more than one count but fewer than ten. The gene calls are TRBV5-1 and TRBJ2-4; D remains ambiguous. The CDR3 contains 14 residues. Germline CDR1 reads SGHRS; CDR2 reads YFSETQ. Deletions cut 2 bases from V and 6 bases from J, with 12 bases between. CDR3 protein: CASSLNPSGNIQYF. CDR3 DNA: TGCGCCAGCAGCTTAAACCCTTCGGGAAACATTCAGTACTTC.